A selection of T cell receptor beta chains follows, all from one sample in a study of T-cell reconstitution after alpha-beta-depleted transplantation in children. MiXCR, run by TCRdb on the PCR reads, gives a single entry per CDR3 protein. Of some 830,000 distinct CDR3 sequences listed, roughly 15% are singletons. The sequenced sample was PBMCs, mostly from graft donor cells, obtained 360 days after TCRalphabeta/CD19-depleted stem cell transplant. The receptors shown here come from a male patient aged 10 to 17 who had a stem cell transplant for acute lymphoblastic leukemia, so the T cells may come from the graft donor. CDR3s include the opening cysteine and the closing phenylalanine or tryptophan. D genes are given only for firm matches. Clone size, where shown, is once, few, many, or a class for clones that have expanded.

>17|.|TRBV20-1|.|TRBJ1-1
CSAPLPLISTGNTEAFF
TGCAGTGCCCCCTTGCCCCTTATTTCGACAGGGAACACTGAAGCTTTCTTT
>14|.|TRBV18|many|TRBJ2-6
CASSPLSGANVLTF
TGTGCCAGCAGCCCATTATCAGGGGCCAACGTCCTGACTTTC
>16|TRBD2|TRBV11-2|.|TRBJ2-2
CASSPPTSANTGELFF
TGTGCCAGCAGCCCCCCGACTAGCGCGAACACCGGGGAGCTGTTTTTT
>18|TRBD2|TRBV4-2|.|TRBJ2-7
CASSQGGKTSGGSYEQYF
TGTGCCAGCAGCCAAGGGGGGAAGACTAGCGGGGGCTCCTACGAGCAGTACTTC
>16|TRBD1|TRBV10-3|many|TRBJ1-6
CAISERGGGRILLLHF
TGTGCCATCAGTGAACGAGGGGGCGGTAGGATCCTACTCCTCCACTTT
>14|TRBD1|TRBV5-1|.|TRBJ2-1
CASSATRGNNEQFF
TGCGCCAGCAGCGCGACCAGGGGGAACAATGAGCAGTTCTTC
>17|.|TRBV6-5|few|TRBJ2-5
CASSPTPLDRFQETQYF
TGTGCCAGCAGTCCAACTCCCCTCGACAGGTTCCAAGAGACCCAGTACTTC
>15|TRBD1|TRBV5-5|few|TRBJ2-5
CASSLMGQGLETQYF
TGTGCCAGCAGCTTGATGGGACAGGGTTTGGAGACCCAGTACTTC
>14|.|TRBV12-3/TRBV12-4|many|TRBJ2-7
CASSLGDVSYEQYF
TGTGCCAGCAGTTTAGGGGACGTTTCCTACGAGCAGTACTTC
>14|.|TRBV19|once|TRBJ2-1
CASSPPGIYNEQFF
TGTGCCAGTAGCCCCCCCGGGATCTACAATGAGCAGTTCTTC
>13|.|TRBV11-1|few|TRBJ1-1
CATQSQAGTEAFF
TGTGCCACCCAAAGTCAGGCGGGGACTGAAGCTTTCTTT
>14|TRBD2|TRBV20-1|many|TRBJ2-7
CSAVLAGKTYEQYF
TGCAGTGCCGTACTAGCGGGGAAGACCTACGAGCAGTACTTC
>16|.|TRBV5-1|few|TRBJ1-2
CASSFPGRPGNYGYTF
TGCGCCAGCAGCTTTCCTGGACGACCAGGGAACTATGGCTACACCTTC
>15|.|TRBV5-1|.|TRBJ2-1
CASRGRSSGYNEQFF
TGCGCCAGCAGGGGCCGGAGTTCGGGCTACAATGAGCAGTTCTTC
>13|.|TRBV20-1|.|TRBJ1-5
CSASRRNNQPQHF
TGCAGTGCTAGCCGACGGAACAATCAGCCCCAGCATTTT
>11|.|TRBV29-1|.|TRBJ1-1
CSWGKFTEAFF
TGCAGCTGGGGGAAGTTCACTGAAGCTTTCTTT
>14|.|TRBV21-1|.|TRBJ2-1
CASSIGTPYNEQFF
TGTGCCAGCAGCATAGGGACACCTTACAATGAGCAGTTCTTC
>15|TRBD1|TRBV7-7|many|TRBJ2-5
CASSNTGTGRETQYF
TGTGCCAGCAGCAACACAGGGACAGGGAGAGAGACCCAGTACTTC
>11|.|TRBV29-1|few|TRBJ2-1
CSVGANNEQFF
TGCAGCGTTGGAGCGAACAATGAGCAGTTCTTC
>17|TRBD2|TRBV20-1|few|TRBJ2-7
CSASEPSGTPRIYEQYF
TGCAGTGCTAGTGAGCCTAGCGGGACCCCCAGAATCTACGAGCAGTACTTC
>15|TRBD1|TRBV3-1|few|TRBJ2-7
CASSQQFQGVYEQYF
TGTGCCAGCAGCCAACAGTTCCAGGGGGTCTACGAGCAGTACTTC
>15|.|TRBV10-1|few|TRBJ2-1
CASSVKGGGKGEQFF
TGCGCCAGCAGTGTGAAGGGGGGGGGAAAGGGGGAGCAGTTCTTC